What follows are 20 T cell receptor beta chains derived from one specimen sequenced in a study of T cell responses to AZD1222 COVID-19 vaccine. Sequenced by immunoSEQ multiplex PCR; TCRdb stores in-frame clones only, minus some. Found here are under 35,000 clones, over 75% of them singletons; the top ten hold more than 9.5%. Material: peripheral blood, obtained 28 days after the second AZD1222 dose. The receptors were sampled from an adult who received the AZD1222 COVID-19 vaccine.

The CDR3 spells CASILAGGRADTQYF. The CDR3 DNA is TGTGCCAGCATCCTAGCGGGGGGGCGCGCAGATACGCAGTATTTT. This chain uses TRBV7-2 with TRBJ2-3, with TRBD2 matching 12 bases. Losses at the gene ends were 7 bases for V and 4 bases for J; bases not matched to a gene: 6. The V gene's germline CDR1 is SGHTA and CDR2 FQGNSA. The CDR3 runs to 15 residues.

Concerning this clone: The junction departs from germline at one end; a sequencing error may be responsible. The chain employs TRBV6-1 and TRBJ1-2, with D tentatively TRBD1 (6 bases). The CDR3 extends over 14 amino acids. Germline lookup yields CDR1 MNHNS and CDR2 SASEGT. CDR3 DNA sequence: TGTGCCAGCAGTGAAAACATTCCCACAGGGACGGGCGCCTTC. Translating gives CASSENIPTGTGAF.

The rearrangement links TRBV3-1 (or the pseudogene TRBV3-2) to TRBJ1-2; perhaps TRBD1 as D (5 bases). The CDR3 is made up of 13 amino acids. The V end lost 1 base, the J end lost 5 bases, and 8 bases lay between the germline ends. Germline CDR1 LGHDT, CDR2 YNNKEL (reference sequence). CDR3 region: CASSQGSGYGYTF. The DNA of the CDR3 is TGTGCCAGCAGCCAAGGGTCAGGGTATGGCTACACCTTC.

In this sample, this clone turned up once. This chain links TRBV30 with TRBJ1-1; no firm D call. Between the trimmed V and J ends, which lost 6 bases and 1 base, there was a span of 6 bases. Germline V lookup: CDR1 GTSNPN, CDR2 SVGIG (reference sequence). CDR3 length equals 11 residues. The CDR3 coding sequence is TGTGCCTGTGAACGGAACACTGAAGCTTTCTTT. Translation gives CACERNTEAFF.

This sequence joins TRBV9 and TRBJ1-1; TRBD1 is a possible D gene (6 bases). The CDR3 runs 13 residues. With 3 bases removed from V and 3 bases from J, the gap between germline ends came to 9 bases. Germline V gene lookup returns CDR1 SGDLS and CDR2 YYNGEE. The CDR3 sequence is CASSGRGDTEAFF. CDR3 DNA sequence: TGTGCCAGCAGCGGAAGGGGGGACACTGAAGCTTTCTTT.

V gene TRBV7-8 combines with J gene TRBJ2-5; 7 nucleotides line up with TRBD1. The CDR3 is 15 residues long. Germline V gene lookup returns CDR1 SGHVS and CDR2 FQNEAQ. The ends lost 0 bases at V and 2 bases at J; junction bases unmatched: 3. CDR3 protein: CASSLAVRGQETQYF. The CDR3 nucleotides are TGTGCCAGCAGCTTAGCTGTCAGGGGGCAAGAGACCCAGTACTTC.

This sequence joins TRBV14 and TRBJ1-1, with D tentatively TRBD1 (5 bases). CDR1 is SGHDN and CDR2 is FVKESK in the germline V gene. Trimming stripped 2 bases from V and 2 bases from J, with 15 bases between. The CDR3 covers 16 residues. CDR3 loop: CASSQLTGRNNTEAFF. CDR3 nucleotides: TGTGCCAGCAGCCAACTAACGGGACGTAATAACACTGAAGCTTTCTTT.

The table lists this clone with a count of one. The DNA of the CDR3 is TGCAGCGTGAGCAGGGTACTCGGGGATGGCTACACCTTC. Amino acids: CSVSRVLGDGYTF. The J gene is TRBJ1-2, the V gene TRBV29-1, with a weak D call TRBD1 (5 bases). CDR1 SQVTM and CDR2 ANQGSEA come from the germline V gene. There are 13 residues in the CDR3. The V end was cut by 6 bases, the J end by 6 bases, with 17 bases between.

The chain carries TRBV6-5 and TRBJ1-5; possible D gene TRBD1, 5 bases. V lost 7 bases and J lost 3, with 10 bases in between. The CDR3 extends over 13 amino acids. Per the germline V gene, CDR1 is MNHEY and CDR2 is SVGAGI. This chain's CDR3 is CASNQGVNQPQHF. The CDR3 nucleotides are TGTGCCAGCAATCAGGGCGTCAATCAGCCCCAGCATTTT.

The chain uses TRBV2 and TRBJ1-1, with TRBD1 identical over 8 bases. This CDR3 comprises 14 residues. CDR1 SNHLY and CDR2 FYNNEI come from the germline V gene. With V trimmed by 5 bases and J by 2 bases, 4 bases remained unmatched. Here the CDR3 reads CASSFGQGNTEAFF. The CDR3 DNA sequence: TGTGCCAGCAGTTTTGGACAGGGAAACACTGAAGCTTTCTTT.

This chain joins TRBV3-1 (or the pseudogene TRBV3-2) and TRBJ2-5; 7 nucleotides line up with TRBD1. CDR1 is LGHDT and CDR2 is YNNKEL in the germline V gene (reference sequence). Losses at the gene ends were 4 bases for V and 2 bases for J; bases not matched to a gene: 1. There are 13 residues in the CDR3. The CDR3 DNA sequence: TGTGCCAGCAGCCGGGACAGACAAGAGACCCAGTACTTC. It encodes CASSRDRQETQYF.

The chain joins TRBV7-9 to TRBJ1-4; D is unclear. Deletions cut 4 bases from V and 8 bases from J, with 17 bases between. This CDR3 has 15 amino acids. Germline lookup yields CDR1 SEHNR and CDR2 FQNEAQ (reference sequence). CDR3 bases: TGTGCCAGCAGCTCGGGAGGGTATTATGGAGAAAAACTGTTTTTT. Encoded protein: CASSSGGYYGEKLFF. Drawing the rest from reference TRBV7-9 and TRBJ1-4, the complete variable domain is DTGVSQNPRHKITKRGQNVTFRCDPISEHNRLYWYRQTLGQGPEFLTYFQNEAQLEKSRLLSDRFSAERPKGSFSTLEIQRTEQGDSAMYLCASSSGGYYGEKLFFGSGTQLSVL.

The chain couples TRBV4-1 to TRBJ1-2; the match to TRBD1 covers 8 bases. Germline V lookup: CDR1 MGHRA, CDR2 YSYEKL. The CDR3 has 14 residues. With V trimmed by 2 bases and J by 4 bases, 3 bases remained unmatched. The CDR3 DNA reads as TGCGCCAGCAGCCAATTTGGGACAGGCTATGGCTACACCTTC. It encodes CASSQFGTGYGYTF.

The rearrangement links TRBV19 to TRBJ1-5; tentatively, D is TRBD1 (5 bases). CDR1 is LNHDA and CDR2 is SQIVND in the germline V gene (reference sequence). The length of the CDR3 is 13 residues. With 9 bases removed from V and 9 bases from J, the gap between germline ends came to 18 bases. The CDR3 nucleotides read TGTGCCAGCGGAGGGACCCACACGACGCCCCAGCATTTT. It specifies CASGGTHTTPQHF.

The V gene is TRBV5-6, the J gene TRBJ2-7; D gene uncertain. Germline V lookup: CDR1 SGHDT, CDR2 YYEEEE. The V end lost 4 bases, the J end lost 6 bases, and 8 bases lay between the germline ends. This CDR3 has 11 residues. The CDR3 coding sequence is TGTGCCAGCAGCCGCGAAAGCGAGCAGTACTTC. This encodes CASSRESEQYF.

This chain joins TRBV5-1 and TRBJ2-7, with D uncertain. The CDR3 length is 12 residues. Germline V gene sequence: CDR1 SGHRS, CDR2 YFSETQ. The V gene lost 0 bases and the J gene lost 5 bases, with 6 bases spanning the gap. CDR3 coding DNA: TGCGCCAGCAGCTTGGACCTGGACGAGCAGTACTTC. This encodes CASSLDLDEQYF. Drawing the rest from reference TRBV5-1 and TRBJ2-7, the complete variable domain is KAGVTQTPRYLIKTRGQQVTLSCSPISGHRSVSWYQQTPGQGLQFLFEYFSETQRNKGNFPGRFSGRQFSNSRSEMNVSTLELGDSALYLCASSLDLDEQYFGPGTRLTVT.

V is TRBV10-2 and J is TRBJ2-2; unclear D gene. Germline CDR1 reads WSHSY; CDR2 reads SAAADI. CDR3 length equals 12 residues. The V end lost 9 bases, the J end lost 4 bases, and 9 bases lay between the germline ends. CDR3 in amino acids: CASNSVTGELFF. CDR3 nucleotides: TGCGCCAGTAACTCCGTCACCGGGGAGCTGTTTTTT.

The V call is TRBV19, the J call TRBJ2-7; 11 positions agree with TRBD2. V lost 5 bases and J lost 2; bases outside the gene matches: 5. This CDR3 is built from 15 residues. Germline V gives CDR1 LNHDA, CDR2 SQIVND (reference sequence). The CDR3 loop is CASSPTSGETYEQYF. The CDR3 bases are TGTGCCAGTAGTCCGACTAGCGGGGAAACCTACGAGCAGTACTTC.

The J gene is TRBJ2-7, the V gene TRBV7-2, with D perhaps given as TRBD1 or TRBD2 (5 bases each). This CDR3 spans 16 amino acids. The V gene's germline CDR1 is SGHTA and CDR2 FQGNSA. Trimming stripped 5 bases from V and 3 bases from J, with 20 bases between. The DNA for the CDR3 is TGTGCCAGCAGCCCCACGTGGGGGAACAGGCGCTACGAGCAGTACTTC. Protein: CASSPTWGNRRYEQYF.

CDR3 sequence reads: CASSQAQGWTEAFF. The CDR3 coding sequence is TGTGCCAGCAGCCAAGCACAGGGATGGACTGAAGCTTTCTTT. The V call is TRBV3-1 (or the pseudogene TRBV3-2), the J call TRBJ1-1; possible D gene TRBD1, 6 bases. The CDR3 has 14 residues. The germline V and J ends were trimmed by 1 base and 5 bases, with 11 bases remaining between them. The germline V gene encodes CDR1 LGHDT and CDR2 YNNKEL (reference sequence).